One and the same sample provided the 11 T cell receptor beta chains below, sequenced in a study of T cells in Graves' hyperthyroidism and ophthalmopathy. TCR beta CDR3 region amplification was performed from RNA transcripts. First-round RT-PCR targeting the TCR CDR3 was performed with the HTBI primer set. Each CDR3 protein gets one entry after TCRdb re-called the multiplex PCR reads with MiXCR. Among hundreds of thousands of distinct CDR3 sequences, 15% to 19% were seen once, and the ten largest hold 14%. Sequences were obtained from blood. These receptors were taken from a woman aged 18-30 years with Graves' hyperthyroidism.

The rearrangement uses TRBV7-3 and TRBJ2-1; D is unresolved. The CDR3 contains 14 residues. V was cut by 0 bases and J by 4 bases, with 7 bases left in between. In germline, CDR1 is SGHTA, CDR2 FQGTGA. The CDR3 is CASSLTKAYNEQFF. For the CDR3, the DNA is TGTGCCAGCAGCTTAACTAAGGCTTACAATGAGCAGTTCTTC.

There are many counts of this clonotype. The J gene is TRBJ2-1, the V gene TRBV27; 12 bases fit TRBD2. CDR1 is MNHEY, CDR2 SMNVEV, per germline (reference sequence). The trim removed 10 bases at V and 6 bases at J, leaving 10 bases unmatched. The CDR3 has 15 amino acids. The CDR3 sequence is CATPSGRDTFNEQFF. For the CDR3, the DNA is TGTGCCACCCCTAGCGGGAGGGACACTTTCAATGAGCAGTTCTTC.

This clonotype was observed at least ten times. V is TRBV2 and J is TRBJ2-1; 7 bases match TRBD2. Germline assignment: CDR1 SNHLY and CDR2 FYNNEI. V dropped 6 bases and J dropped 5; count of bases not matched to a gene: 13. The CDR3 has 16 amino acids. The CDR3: CASRSASTGGNNEQFF. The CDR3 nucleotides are TGTGCCAGCAGGAGCGCATCTACCGGGGGGAACAATGAGCAGTTCTTC.

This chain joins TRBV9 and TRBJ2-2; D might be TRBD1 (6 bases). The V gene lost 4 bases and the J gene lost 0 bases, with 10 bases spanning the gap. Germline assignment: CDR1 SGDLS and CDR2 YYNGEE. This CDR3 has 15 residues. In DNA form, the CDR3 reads TGTGCCAGCAGCACCCAGGGGTCGAACACCGGGGAGCTGTTTTTT. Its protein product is CASSTQGSNTGELFF.

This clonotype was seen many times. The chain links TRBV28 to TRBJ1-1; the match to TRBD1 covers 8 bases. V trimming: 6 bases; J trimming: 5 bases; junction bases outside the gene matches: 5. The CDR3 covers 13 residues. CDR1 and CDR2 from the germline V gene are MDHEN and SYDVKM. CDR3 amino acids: CASSRQGRTEAFF. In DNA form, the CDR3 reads TGTGCCAGCAGCCGACAGGGGAGGACTGAAGCTTTCTTT.

The CDR3 nucleotides are TGTGCCAGCAGACCCACTTTGGGGACCGGGGAGCTGTTTTTT. Protein product: CASRPTLGTGELFF. The genes are TRBV7-9 and TRBJ2-2; D is ambiguous. Trimming stripped 6 bases from V and 5 bases from J, with 13 bases between. This CDR3 comprises 14 residues. Germline V gene data show CDR1 as SEHNR and CDR2 as FQNEAQ (reference sequence).

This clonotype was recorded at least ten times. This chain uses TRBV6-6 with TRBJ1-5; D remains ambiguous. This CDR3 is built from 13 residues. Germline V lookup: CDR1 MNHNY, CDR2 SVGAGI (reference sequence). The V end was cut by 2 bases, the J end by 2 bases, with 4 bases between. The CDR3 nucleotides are TGTGCCAGCAGTTACCTTGGCAATCAGCCCCAGCATTTT. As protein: CASSYLGNQPQHF.

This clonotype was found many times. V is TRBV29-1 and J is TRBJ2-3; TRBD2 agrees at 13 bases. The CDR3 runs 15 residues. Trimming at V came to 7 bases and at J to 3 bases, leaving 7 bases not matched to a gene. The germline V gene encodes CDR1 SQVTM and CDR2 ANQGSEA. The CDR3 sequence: CSDRRGLAGTDTQYF. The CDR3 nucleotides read TGCAGCGACCGGAGGGGACTAGCGGGAACAGATACGCAGTATTTT.

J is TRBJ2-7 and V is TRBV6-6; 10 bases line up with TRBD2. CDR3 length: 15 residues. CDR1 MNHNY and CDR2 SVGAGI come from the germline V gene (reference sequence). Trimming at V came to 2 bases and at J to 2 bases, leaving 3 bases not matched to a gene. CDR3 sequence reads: CASSYHTSGTYEQYF. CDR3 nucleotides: TGTGCCAGCAGTTACCACACTAGCGGGACCTACGAGCAGTACTTC.

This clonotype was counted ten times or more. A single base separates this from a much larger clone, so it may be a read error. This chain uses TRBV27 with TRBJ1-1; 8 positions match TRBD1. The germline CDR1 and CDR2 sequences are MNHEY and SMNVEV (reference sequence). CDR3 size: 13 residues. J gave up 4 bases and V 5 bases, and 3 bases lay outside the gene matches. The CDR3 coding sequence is TGTGCCAGCAGTATAACAGGGGGCACTGAAGCTTTCTTT. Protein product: CASSITGGTEAFF.

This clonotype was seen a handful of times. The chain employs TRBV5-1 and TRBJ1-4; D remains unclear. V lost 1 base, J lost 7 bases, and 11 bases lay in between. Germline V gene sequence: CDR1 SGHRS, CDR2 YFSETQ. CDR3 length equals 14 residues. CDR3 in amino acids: CASSLFPWGEKLFF. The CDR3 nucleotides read TGCGCCAGCAGCTTGTTCCCCTGGGGTGAAAAACTGTTTTTT.